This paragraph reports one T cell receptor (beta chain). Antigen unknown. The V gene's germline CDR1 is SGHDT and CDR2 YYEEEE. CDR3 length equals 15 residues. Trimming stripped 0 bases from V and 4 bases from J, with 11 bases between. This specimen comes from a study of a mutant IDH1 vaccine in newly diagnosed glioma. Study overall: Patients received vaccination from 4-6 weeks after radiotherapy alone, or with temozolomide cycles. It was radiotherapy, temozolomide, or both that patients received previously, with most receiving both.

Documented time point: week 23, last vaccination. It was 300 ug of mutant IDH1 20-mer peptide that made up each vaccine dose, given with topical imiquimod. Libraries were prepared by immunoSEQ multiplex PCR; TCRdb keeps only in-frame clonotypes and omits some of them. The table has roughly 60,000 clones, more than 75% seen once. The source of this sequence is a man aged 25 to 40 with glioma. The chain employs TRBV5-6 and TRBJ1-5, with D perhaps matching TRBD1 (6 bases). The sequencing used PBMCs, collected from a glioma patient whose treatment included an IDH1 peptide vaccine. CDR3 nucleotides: TGTGCCAGCAGCTTGGGGACAGCCTTGAATCAGCCCCAGCATTTT. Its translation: CASSLGTALNQPQHF.